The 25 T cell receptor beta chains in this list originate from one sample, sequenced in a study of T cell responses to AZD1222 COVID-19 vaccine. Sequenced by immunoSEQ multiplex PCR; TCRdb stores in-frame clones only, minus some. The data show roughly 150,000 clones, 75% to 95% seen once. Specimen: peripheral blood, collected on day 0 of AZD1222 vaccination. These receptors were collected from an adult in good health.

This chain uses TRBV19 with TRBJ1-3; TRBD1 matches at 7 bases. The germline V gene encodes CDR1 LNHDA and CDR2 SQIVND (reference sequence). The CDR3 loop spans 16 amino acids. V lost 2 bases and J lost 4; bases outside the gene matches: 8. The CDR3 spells CASSITGEGSGNTIYF. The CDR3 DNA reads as TGTGCCAGTAGTATAACAGGGGAGGGATCCGGAAACACCATATATTTT. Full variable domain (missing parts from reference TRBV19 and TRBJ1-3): DGGITQSPKYLFRKEGQNVTLSCEQNLNHDAMYWYRQDPGQGLRLIYYSQIVNDFQKGDIAEGYSVSREKKESFPLTVTSAQKNPTAFYLCASSITGEGSGNTIYFGEGSWLTVV.

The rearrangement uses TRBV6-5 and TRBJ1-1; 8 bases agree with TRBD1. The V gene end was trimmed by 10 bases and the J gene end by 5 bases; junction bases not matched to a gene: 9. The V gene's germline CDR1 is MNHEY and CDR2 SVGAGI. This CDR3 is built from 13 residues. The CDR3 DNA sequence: TGTGCCACCTCAGGGGGCGCGCGGACTGAAGCTTTCTTT. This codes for CATSGGARTEAFF.

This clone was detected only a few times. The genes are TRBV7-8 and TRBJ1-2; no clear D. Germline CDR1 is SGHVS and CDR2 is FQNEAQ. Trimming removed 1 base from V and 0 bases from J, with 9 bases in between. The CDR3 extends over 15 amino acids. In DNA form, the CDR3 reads TGTGCCAGCAGCTTAGGGCCCGCGGCTAACTATGGCTACACCTTC. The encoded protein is CASSLGPAANYGYTF. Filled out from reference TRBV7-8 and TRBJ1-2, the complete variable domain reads GAGVSQSPRYKVAKRGQDVALRCDPISGHVSLFWYQQALGQGPEFLTYFQNEAQLDKSGLPSDRFFAERPEGSVSTLKIQRTQQEDSAVYLCASSLGPAANYGYTFGSGTRLTVV.

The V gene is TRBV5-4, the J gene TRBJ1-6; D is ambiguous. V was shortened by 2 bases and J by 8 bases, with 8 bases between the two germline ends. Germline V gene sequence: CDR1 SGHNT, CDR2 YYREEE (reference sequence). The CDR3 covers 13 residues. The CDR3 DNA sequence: TGTGCCAGCAGCTTAAGGTGGGATTCACCCCTCCACTTT. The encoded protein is CASSLRWDSPLHF.

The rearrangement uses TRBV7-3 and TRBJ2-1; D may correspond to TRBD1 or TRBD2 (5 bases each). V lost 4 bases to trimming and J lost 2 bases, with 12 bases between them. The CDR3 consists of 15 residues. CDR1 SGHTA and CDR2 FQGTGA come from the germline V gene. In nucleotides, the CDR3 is TGTGCCAGCAGCTCTACGGGACGGCCCTACAATGAGCAGTTCTTC. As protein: CASSSTGRPYNEQFF.

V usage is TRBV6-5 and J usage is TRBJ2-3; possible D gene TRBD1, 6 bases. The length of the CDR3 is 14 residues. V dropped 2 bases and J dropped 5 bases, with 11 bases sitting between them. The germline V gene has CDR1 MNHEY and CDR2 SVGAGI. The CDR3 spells CASSYDRSRDTQYF. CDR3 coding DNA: TGTGCCAGCAGTTACGACAGGTCGAGAGATACGCAGTATTTT.

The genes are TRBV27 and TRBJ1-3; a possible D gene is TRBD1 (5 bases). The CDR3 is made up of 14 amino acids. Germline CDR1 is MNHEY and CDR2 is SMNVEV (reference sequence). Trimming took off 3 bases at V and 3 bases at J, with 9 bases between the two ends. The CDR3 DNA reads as TGTGCCAGCAGTTTCGGGCAGGGTGGAAACACCATATATTTT. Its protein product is CASSFGQGGNTIYF.

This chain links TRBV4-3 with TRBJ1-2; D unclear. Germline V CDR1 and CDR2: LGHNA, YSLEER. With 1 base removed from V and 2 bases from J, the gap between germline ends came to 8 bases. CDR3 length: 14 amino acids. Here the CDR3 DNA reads TGCGCCAGCAGCCAAGCGGGGTGGAACTATGGCTACACCTTC. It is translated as CASSQAGWNYGYTF.

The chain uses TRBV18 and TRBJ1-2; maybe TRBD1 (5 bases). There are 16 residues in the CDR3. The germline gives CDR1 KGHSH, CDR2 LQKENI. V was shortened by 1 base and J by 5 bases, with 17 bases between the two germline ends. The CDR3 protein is CASSPLGQGGEYGYTF. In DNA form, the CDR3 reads TGTGCCAGCTCACCACTCGGGCAGGGAGGGGAATATGGCTACACCTTC.

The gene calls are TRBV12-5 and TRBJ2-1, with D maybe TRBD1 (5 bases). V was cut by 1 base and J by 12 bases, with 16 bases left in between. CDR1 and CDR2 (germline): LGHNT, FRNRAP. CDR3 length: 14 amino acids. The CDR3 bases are TGTGCTAGTGGTTTGGACCGTACGATGGGGCGGCAGTTCTTC. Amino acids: CASGLDRTMGRQFF.

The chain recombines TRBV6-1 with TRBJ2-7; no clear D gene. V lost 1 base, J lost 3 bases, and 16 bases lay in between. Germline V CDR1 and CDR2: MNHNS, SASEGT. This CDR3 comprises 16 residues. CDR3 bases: TGTGCCAGCAGTGAAGTGCCGGAGAGCACCCTCTACGAGCAGTACTTC. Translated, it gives CASSEVPESTLYEQYF.

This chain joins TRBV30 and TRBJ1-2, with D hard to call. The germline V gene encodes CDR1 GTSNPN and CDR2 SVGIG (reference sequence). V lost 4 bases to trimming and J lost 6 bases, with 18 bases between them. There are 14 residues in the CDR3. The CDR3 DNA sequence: TGTGCCTGGATAACCGGGATAGTAGACAATGGCTACACCTTC. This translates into CAWITGIVDNGYTF.

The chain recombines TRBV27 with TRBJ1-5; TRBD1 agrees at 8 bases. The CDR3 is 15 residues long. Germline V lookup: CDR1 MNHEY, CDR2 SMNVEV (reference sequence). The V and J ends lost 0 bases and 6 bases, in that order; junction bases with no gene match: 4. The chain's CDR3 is CASSLSGQGPQPQHF. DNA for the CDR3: TGTGCCAGCAGTTTATCAGGACAGGGTCCTCAGCCCCAGCATTTT.

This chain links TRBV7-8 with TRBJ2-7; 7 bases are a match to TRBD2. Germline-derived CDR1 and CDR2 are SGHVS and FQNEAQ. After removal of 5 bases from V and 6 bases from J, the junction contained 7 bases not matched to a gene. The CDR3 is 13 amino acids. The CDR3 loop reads CASSPQGRGEQYF. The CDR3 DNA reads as TGTGCCAGCAGCCCCCAAGGGAGGGGCGAGCAGTACTTC.

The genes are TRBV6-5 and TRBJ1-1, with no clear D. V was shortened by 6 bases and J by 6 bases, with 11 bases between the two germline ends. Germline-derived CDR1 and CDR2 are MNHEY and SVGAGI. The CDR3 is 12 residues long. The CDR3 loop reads CASSRGESEAFF. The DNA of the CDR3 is TGTGCCAGCAGCCGCGGTGAATCTGAAGCTTTCTTT.

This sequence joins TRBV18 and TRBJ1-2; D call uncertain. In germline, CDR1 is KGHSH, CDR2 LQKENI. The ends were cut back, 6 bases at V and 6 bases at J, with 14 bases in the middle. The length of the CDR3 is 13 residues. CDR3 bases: TGTGCCAGCTCTAGTCCGGTCGGCAATGGCTACACCTTC. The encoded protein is CASSSPVGNGYTF.

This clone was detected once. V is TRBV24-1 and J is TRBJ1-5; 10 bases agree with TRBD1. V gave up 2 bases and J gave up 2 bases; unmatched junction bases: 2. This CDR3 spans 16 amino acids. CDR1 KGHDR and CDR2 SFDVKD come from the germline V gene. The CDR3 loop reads CATSDSGTGGNQPQHF. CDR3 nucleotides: TGTGCCACCAGTGATTCAGGGACAGGGGGCAATCAGCCCCAGCATTTT.

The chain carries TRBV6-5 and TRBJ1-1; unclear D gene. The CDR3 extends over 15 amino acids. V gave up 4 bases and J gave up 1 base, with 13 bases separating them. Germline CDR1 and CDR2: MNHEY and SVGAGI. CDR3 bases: TGTGCCAGCAGTTCCACCCGCCTGGGGAACACTGAAGCTTTCTTT. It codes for CASSSTRLGNTEAFF.

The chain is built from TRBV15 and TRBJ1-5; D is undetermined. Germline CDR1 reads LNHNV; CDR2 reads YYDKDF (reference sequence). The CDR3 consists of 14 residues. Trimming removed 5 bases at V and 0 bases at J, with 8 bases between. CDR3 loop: CATSDQISNQPQHF. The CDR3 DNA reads TGTGCCACCAGCGACCAAATTAGCAATCAGCCCCAGCATTTT.

The CDR3 nucleotides read TGTGCCAGCAGAGAGGGGACTAGCGGTTACTACGAGCAGTACTTC. This gives the protein CASREGTSGYYEQYF. The V call is TRBV27, the J call TRBJ2-7, with 11 positions matching TRBD2. The trim removed 6 bases at V and 3 bases at J, leaving 7 bases unmatched. The germline gives CDR1 MNHEY, CDR2 SMNVEV (reference sequence). CDR3 length equals 15 residues.

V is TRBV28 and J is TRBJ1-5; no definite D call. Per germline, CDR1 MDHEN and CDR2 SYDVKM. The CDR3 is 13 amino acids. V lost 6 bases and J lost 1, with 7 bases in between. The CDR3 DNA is TGTGCCAGCAGAACCGACAGCAATCAGCCCCAGCATTTT. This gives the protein CASRTDSNQPQHF.

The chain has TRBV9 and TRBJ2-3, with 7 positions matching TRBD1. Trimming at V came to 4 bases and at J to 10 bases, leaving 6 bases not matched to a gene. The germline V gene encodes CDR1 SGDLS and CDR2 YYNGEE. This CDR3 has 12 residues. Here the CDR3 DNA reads TGTGCCAGCAGCCGAACAGGGGCCGCGCAGTATTTT. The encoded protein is CASSRTGAAQYF. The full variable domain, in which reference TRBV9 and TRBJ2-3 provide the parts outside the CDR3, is DSGVTQTPKHLITATGQRVTLRCSPRSGDLSVYWYQQSLDQGLQFLIQYYNGEERAKGNILERFSAQQFPDLHSELNLSSLELGDSALYFCASSRTGAAQYFGPGTRLTVL.

The CDR3 nucleotides are TGTGCCATCAGTGGGGGGACTAGCAACAGTTACGAGCAGTACTTC. This gives the protein CAISGGTSNSYEQYF. This rearrangement joins TRBV10-3 to TRBJ2-7; 9 nucleotides line up with TRBD2. J gave up 4 bases and V 4 bases, and 8 bases lay outside the gene matches. CDR3 length equals 15 residues. The germline V gene encodes CDR1 ENHRY and CDR2 SYGVKD.

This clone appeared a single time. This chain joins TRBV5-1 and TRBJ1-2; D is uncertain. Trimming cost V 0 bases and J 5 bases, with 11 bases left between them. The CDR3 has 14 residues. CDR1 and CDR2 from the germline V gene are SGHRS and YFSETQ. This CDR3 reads CASSLEFRDYGYTF. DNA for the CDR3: TGCGCCAGCAGCTTGGAGTTTCGGGATTATGGCTACACCTTC. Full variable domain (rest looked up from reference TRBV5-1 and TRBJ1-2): KAGVTQTPRYLIKTRGQQVTLSCSPISGHRSVSWYQQTPGQGLQFLFEYFSETQRNKGNFPGRFSGRQFSNSRSEMNVSTLELGDSALYLCASSLEFRDYGYTFGSGTRLTVV.

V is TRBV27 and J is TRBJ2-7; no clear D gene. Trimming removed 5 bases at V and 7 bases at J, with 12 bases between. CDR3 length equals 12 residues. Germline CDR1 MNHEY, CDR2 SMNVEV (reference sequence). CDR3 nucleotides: TGTGCCAGCAGTCCTACACCCGAAGAGCAGTACTTC. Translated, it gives CASSPTPEEQYF.